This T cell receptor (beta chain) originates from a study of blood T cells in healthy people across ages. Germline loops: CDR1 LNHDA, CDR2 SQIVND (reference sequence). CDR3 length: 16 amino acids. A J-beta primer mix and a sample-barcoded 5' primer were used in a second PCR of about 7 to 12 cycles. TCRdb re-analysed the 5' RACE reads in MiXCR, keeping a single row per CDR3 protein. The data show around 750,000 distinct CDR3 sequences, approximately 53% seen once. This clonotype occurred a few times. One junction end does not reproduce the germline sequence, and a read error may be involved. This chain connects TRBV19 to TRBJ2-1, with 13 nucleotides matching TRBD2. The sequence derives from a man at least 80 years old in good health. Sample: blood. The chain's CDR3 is CASSTLGLAGYNEQFF. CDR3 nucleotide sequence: TGTGCTAGTAGTACCCTGGGACTAGCGGGGTACAATGAGCAGTTCTTC.